The clone carrying this T cell receptor (beta chain) was counted only a few times. The record originates from a study of T cells in Graves' hyperthyroidism and ophthalmopathy. Trimming removed 5 bases from V and 7 bases from J; junction bases left unmatched: 7. The CDR3 contains 14 residues. The V gene's germline CDR1 is LNHDA and CDR2 SQIVND (reference sequence). Uncontrolled infection, other autoimmune disease, pregnancy or lactation disqualified patients from enrolment. Researchers took RNA transcripts and amplified the TCR beta CDR3 regions from them. Using the HTBI primer set, a first-round RT-PCR was run on the TCR CDR3. TCRdb passed the multiplex PCR reads through MiXCR, listing each CDR3 protein once. The sample lists about 500,000 distinct CDR3 sequences; 46% were seen once.

The sequenced sample was peripheral blood or thyroid tissue (not recorded which). The origin of this receptor is an adult woman with Graves' disease, either hyperthyroidism or ophthalmopathy (not recorded which). The chain joins TRBV19 to TRBJ2-7; 11 positions agree with TRBD2. CDR3 residues: CASSASGRFREQYF. CDR3 in DNA: TGTGCCAGTAGTGCTAGCGGGAGGTTCCGGGAGCAGTACTTC.